Listed below are T cell receptor beta chains from one sample, sequenced in a study of cytotoxic CD8 clonotypes in ibrutinib-treated CLL. TCRdb's table, derived via immunoSEQ multiplex PCR, lists solely in-frame clones and lacks some. In the table there are 150,000 to 200,000 clones, 70% to 90% of which are singletons. Here the sequenced sample was PBMCs, taken at disease progression, from a patient treated with ibrutinib. The receptor set was obtained from a human donor with chronic lymphocytic leukemia. Each CDR3 is given with its conserved first and last residue. Fields, in order: J gene, D gene, V gene, clone size, CDR3 DNA, CDR3 protein. D genes are given only for firm matches. Not all rows give a size; the values are once, few, many and, for expanded clones, a class.

>TRBJ1-1|-|TRBV6-6|-
TGTGCCAGCAGTTCCCACACGAACACTGAAGCTTTCTTT
CASSSHTNTEAFF
>TRBJ1-3|TRBD1|TRBV30|-
TGTGCCTCCGGACAGGATCTCTCAGTAGGCGCCATATATTTT
CASGQDLSVGAIYF
>TRBJ2-1|TRBD2|TRBV10-3|-
TGTGCCATCAGAAGCGGGACCGACAATGAGCAGTTCTTC
CAIRSGTDNEQFF
>TRBJ1-5|-|TRBV29-1|-
TGCAGCGTTGAAGATACAGGGAACAATCAGCCCCAGCATTTT
CSVEDTGNNQPQHF
>TRBJ2-6|-|TRBV11-2|-
TGTGCCAGCAGCTTATCTCGGAGCTCTGGGGCCAACGTCCTGACTTTC
CASSLSRSSGANVLTF
>TRBJ1-1|-|TRBV27|few
TGTGCCAGCCGGTATACAGGTGGAACTGAAGCTTTCTTT
CASRYTGGTEAFF
>TRBJ2-1|TRBD2|TRBV5-4|-
TGTGCCAGCAGCAAGACTAGCGGGAGTGGGGAGCAGTTCTTC
CASSKTSGSGEQFF
>TRBJ1-1|-|TRBV6-5|-
TGTGCCAGCAGTTACTATGGAGGGAATGAAGCTTTCTTT
CASSYYGGNEAFF
>TRBJ2-3|TRBD2|TRBV7-8|-
TGTGCCAGCAGCTTAGTGTCCGCTAGCGGGACCAGCACAGATACGCAGTATTTT
CASSLVSASGTSTDTQYF
>TRBJ1-5|-|TRBV6-5|-
TGTGCCAGCAGGATGTGGGGGAATCAGCCCCAGCATTTT
CASRMWGNQPQHF
>TRBJ2-2|-|TRBV7-9|-
TGTGCCAGCAGCCCCAGCGGTAACACCGGGGAGCTGTTTTTT
CASSPSGNTGELFF
>TRBJ2-1|-|TRBV19|-
TGTGCCAGTAGTATTCTCTCGGACGAAAAGGGCCTTTACAATGAGCAGTTCTTC
CASSILSDEKGLYNEQFF
>TRBJ2-1|-|TRBV4-1|-
TGCGCCAGCAGCCAGAGCACTAGCCTCGGACGTAGGGATGAGCAGTTCTTC
CASSQSTSLGRRDEQFF
>TRBJ1-3|-|TRBV28|-
TGTGCCAGCAGTGAGGGGCCCCTTGACGCCATATATTTT
CASSEGPLDAIYF
>TRBJ1-4|-|TRBV28|-
TGTGCCAGCAGTTTAAGGGCTGAAAAACTGTTTTTT
CASSLRAEKLFF
>TRBJ2-7|TRBD1|TRBV6-1|-
TGTGCCAGCAGTTCCCGGGACAGGGGGTTCGAGCAGTACTTC
CASSSRDRGFEQYF
>TRBJ1-2|-|TRBV29-1|once
TGCAGCGTTGGCAACCACACAGCGGTGAACTATGGCTACACCTTC
CSVGNHTAVNYGYTF
>TRBJ2-3|TRBD2|TRBV30|few
TGTGCCTGGAGTGCACGGGCTAGCGGGGGTCTCACAGATACGCAGTATTTT
CAWSARASGGLTDTQYF
>TRBJ2-2|-|TRBV5-4|few
TGTGCCAGCAGCCCATGGGGCCCCAACACCGGGGAGCTGTTTTTT
CASSPWGPNTGELFF
>TRBJ1-4|-|TRBV5-6|-
TGTGCCAGCAGCCAGACAGACTTTGCAACTAATGAAAAACTGTTTTTT
CASSQTDFATNEKLFF
>TRBJ2-5|TRBD1|TRBV28|-
TGTGCCAGCAGTTACCAGACAGGGGGCTTGGAGACCCAGTACTTC
CASSYQTGGLETQYF
>TRBJ1-1|-|TRBV7-9|-
TGTGCCAGCAGGCTTAACTTCGGTACTGGTGAAGCTTTCTTT
CASRLNFGTGEAFF
>TRBJ2-5|-|TRBV29-1|-
TGCAGCGTTGAAGGCCTTGGGGAGACCCAGTACTTC
CSVEGLGETQYF
>TRBJ2-5|-|TRBV5-6|-
TGTGCCAGCAGCCTAAAAGAGACCCAGTACTTC
CASSLKETQYF
>TRBJ2-1|TRBD2|TRBV28|-
TGTGCCAGCACCCTGGGGGGAGGGCTTAACTACAATGAGCAGTTCTTC
CASTLGGGLNYNEQFF
>TRBJ1-6|-|TRBV4-1|-
TGCGCCAGCAGCCCACTTACCACTCTGGGTTCACCCCTCCACTTT
CASSPLTTLGSPLHF
>TRBJ1-5|-|TRBV2|-
TGTGCCAGCAAAGGGGGTTCGAGCAATCAGCCCCAGCATTTT
CASKGGSSNQPQHF
>TRBJ2-1|-|TRBV19|-
TGTGCCAGTAGTATAGAAGGGGTACGGAATGAGCAGTTCTTC
CASSIEGVRNEQFF
>TRBJ2-7|-|TRBV29-1|-
TGCAGCGTTGAAATCCAGGGGGAGGGCGAGCAGTACTTC
CSVEIQGEGEQYF
>TRBJ1-2|-|TRBV9|-
TGTGCCAGCAGCGTAGCCGGACCCATCAACCCTAACTATGGCTACACCTTC
CASSVAGPINPNYGYTF
>TRBJ2-7|-|TRBV11-2|-
TGTGCCAGCAGCTTATTTCCGGTTAGCGGTTACGAGCAGTACTTC
CASSLFPVSGYEQYF
>TRBJ2-7|-|TRBV6-1|-
TGTGCCAGCATCCCGACCCCAGGGGCCCACGAGCAGTACTTC
CASIPTPGAHEQYF
>TRBJ2-3|-|TRBV5-4|-
TGTGCCAGCAGCCGTCCAGTTGGGGATACGCAGTATTTT
CASSRPVGDTQYF
>TRBJ1-2|-|TRBV7-8|-
TGTGCCAGCAGCCAACGGACAGAAGCTAACTATGGCTACACCTTC
CASSQRTEANYGYTF
>TRBJ2-7|-|TRBV11-2|-
TGTGCCAGCAGCTTATTGCAGGGCTACTCCTACGAGCAGTACTTC
CASSLLQGYSYEQYF
>TRBJ2-1|-|TRBV19|-
TGTGCCAGTAGCATTCATCGGGAGATGTTCTACAATGAGCAGTTCTTC
CASSIHREMFYNEQFF
>TRBJ2-3|-|TRBV20-1|-
TGCAGTGCTAGACTTCCGCATACGCAGTATTTT
CSARLPHTQYF
>TRBJ1-1|TRBD1|TRBV5-1|once
TGCGCCAGCACCGTGGGACAGATGAACACTGAAGCTTTCTTT
CASTVGQMNTEAFF
>TRBJ2-7|-|TRBV7-2|-
TGTGCCAGCAGCTTAGGGTCCAGCGGAGCAAGCTACGAGCAGTACTTC
CASSLGSSGASYEQYF
>TRBJ1-1|TRBD1|TRBV6-1|-
TGTGCCAGCAATCAGGGGGCATACTTGAACACTGAAGCTTTCTTT
CASNQGAYLNTEAFF
>TRBJ2-7|-|TRBV5-1|-
TGCGCCAGCAGCCCGGAGGCCAACGCCGTTTCCTACGAGCAGTACTTC
CASSPEANAVSYEQYF
>TRBJ2-1|-|TRBV28|-
TGTGCCAGTTGGGGCCGGGACTCGTCCTACAATGAGCAGTTCTTC
CASWGRDSSYNEQFF
>TRBJ2-3|TRBD2|TRBV5-6|few
TGTGCCAGCAGCTTTGGTAGCGGGAGGGAAGATACGCAGTATTTT
CASSFGSGREDTQYF
>TRBJ2-7|-|TRBV7-6|-
TGTGCCAGCAGCTTAACACCCCAATACGAGCAGTACTTC
CASSLTPQYEQYF
>TRBJ2-7|-|TRBV20-1|-
TGCAGTGCTGGGCAGTACTACGAGCAGTACTTC
CSAGQYYEQYF
>TRBJ2-7|-|TRBV6-1|-
TGTGCCAGCAGTGATTGGGGAGGTGGACCCTACGAGCAGTACTTC
CASSDWGGGPYEQYF
>TRBJ2-7|-|TRBV4-1|-
TGCGCCAGCAGCTCCCGGGACGGAGCCTACGAGCAGTACTTC
CASSSRDGAYEQYF
>TRBJ2-2|TRBD1|TRBV10-2|-
TGCGCCAGTACATCAACCAGGGGGTACGCGGACACCGGGGAGCTGTTTTTT
CASTSTRGYADTGELFF
>TRBJ1-2|TRBD1|TRBV6-5|-
TGTGCCAGCAGTTACGACAGGGTGCATGGCTACACCTTC
CASSYDRVHGYTF
>TRBJ2-7|TRBD1|TRBV7-3|-
TGTGCCAGCAGTGCCGGGACAGGGAACGAGCAGTACTTC
CASSAGTGNEQYF
>TRBJ1-2|-|TRBV11-2|-
TGTGCCAGCAGCTTAGTAGGTGGCTACACCTTC
CASSLVGGYTF
>TRBJ1-5|-|TRBV6-1|-
TGTGCCAGCAGTGAAGGGGCAGAGTATAGCAATCAGCCCCAGCATTTT
CASSEGAEYSNQPQHF